The 30 T cell receptor beta chains below all came from one sample that was sequenced in a study of beta chain features in type 1 diabetes. Reverse transcription of all isolated RNA meant that expressed TCRB transcripts were sequenced. This table comes from immunoSEQ multiplex PCR, and its TCRdb copy is limited to in-frame clones, with some not included. This table holds around 450,000 clones, roughly 10% found once. The sequenced material came from naive CD4+ T cells from blood. The receptors come from a woman aged 18-29 years in good health.

This clone has more than one count but fewer than ten. The chain recombines TRBV13 with TRBJ1-4; tentatively, D is TRBD1 (5 bases). Germline V gene lookup returns CDR1 PRHDT and CDR2 FYEKMQ (reference sequence). V was clipped by 3 bases and J by 6 bases, with 20 bases between them. The CDR3 is 17 amino acids. This CDR3 is CASSFGTYSGGDEKLFF. The DNA for the CDR3 is TGTGCCAGCAGCTTCGGGACGTACAGTGGTGGGGATGAAAAACTGTTTTTT. Based on the CDR3 plus reference TRBV13 and TRBJ1-4, the full variable domain is AAGVIQSPRHLIKEKRETATLKCYPIPRHDTVYWYQQGPGQDPQFLISFYEKMQSDKGSIPDRFSAQQFSDYHSELNMSSLELGDSALYFCASSFGTYSGGDEKLFFGSGTQLSVL.

The chain carries TRBV10-3 and TRBJ1-5, with D uncertain. Trimming removed 0 bases from V and 9 bases from J, with 6 bases in between. The length of the CDR3 is 12 residues. CDR1 and CDR2 from the germline V gene are ENHRY and SYGVKD. CDR3 loop: CAISESWGPQHF. The CDR3 coding sequence is TGTGCCATCAGTGAGTCTTGGGGGCCCCAGCATTTT.

This clone showed up just a few times. This chain uses TRBV10-3 with TRBJ2-7; 10 nucleotides agree with TRBD2. Unmatched junction bases numbered 7, after V lost 7 bases and J lost 1 base. CDR3 length equals 15 residues. The V gene's germline CDR1 is ENHRY and CDR2 SYGVKD. The CDR3 coding sequence is TGTGCCATCAAACGACTAGCGGGCCTGTCCTACGAGCAGTACTTC. As protein: CAIKRLAGLSYEQYF.

The chain has TRBV15 and TRBJ2-3; possibly TRBD2 for D (6 bases). Germline V gene lookup returns CDR1 LNHNV and CDR2 YYDKDF (reference sequence). The CDR3 length is 16 residues. V lost 4 bases and J 0 bases, leaving 14 bases between the germline ends. The CDR3 bases are TGTGCCACCAGCATTAAGCGGGTTTCGAGCACAGATACGCAGTATTTT. Protein product: CATSIKRVSSTDTQYF.

The sample holds many counts of this clone. The chain has TRBV15 and TRBJ2-5, with D unclear. This CDR3 has 13 amino acids. Germline lookup yields CDR1 LNHNV and CDR2 YYDKDF (reference sequence). Trimming removed 1 base at V and 2 bases at J, with 5 bases between. CDR3 bases: TGTGCCACCAGCAGAGCCCTTCAAGAGACCCAGTACTTC. It codes for CATSRALQETQYF.

This clone has a handful of counts. The V call is TRBV25-1, the J call TRBJ2-3, with D perhaps TRBD2 (5 bases). Germline loops: CDR1 MGHDK, CDR2 SYGVNS. This CDR3 spans 14 amino acids. Between the trimmed V and J ends, which lost 5 bases and 6 bases, there was a span of 15 bases. Written as DNA, the CDR3 is TGTGCCAGCAGTATTCGGACGGAGGTCGATACGCAGTATTTT. This encodes CASSIRTEVDTQYF.

In this sample, this clone turned up a few times. This CDR3 is CAWSSWLSADTQYF. CDR3 nucleotides: TGTGCCTGGAGTTCGTGGTTAAGCGCAGATACGCAGTATTTT. The chain couples TRBV30 to TRBJ2-3, with unresolved D. The CDR3 extends over 14 amino acids. Germline V gives CDR1 GTSNPN, CDR2 SVGIG (reference sequence). The V gene lost 2 bases and the J gene lost 4 bases, with 13 bases spanning the gap.

This clone was counted only a few times. This chain joins TRBV29-1 and TRBJ2-7; D unclear. CDR3 length equals 15 residues. Germline V gene sequence: CDR1 SQVTM, CDR2 ANQGSEA. V gave up 1 base and J gave up 0 bases, with 13 bases separating them. As DNA, the CDR3 is TGCAGCGTTGAAGGGTTGTGGCAGGACTCCTACGAGCAGTACTTC. Its protein is CSVEGLWQDSYEQYF.

This clone was seen a handful of times. CDR3 DNA: TGTGCCAGCAGTTCCCTTCTTGTTAGTACGGTACGAGACATTCAGTACTTC. Protein product: CASSSLLVSTVRDIQYF. The chain is built from TRBV27 and TRBJ2-4; D is ambiguous. The CDR3 length is 17 residues. CDR1 and CDR2 (germline): MNHEY, SMNVEV (reference sequence). V lost 4 bases and J 8 bases, leaving 24 bases between the germline ends.

This clone was counted between two and nine times. CDR3 coding DNA: TGTGCCAGCAGCTCAGGACAGGGTCTGAGCTACACCTTC. Its protein is CASSSGQGLSYTF. V usage is TRBV7-2 and J usage is TRBJ1-2; TRBD1 aligns across 8 bases. The CDR3 is 13 residues long. J lost 9 bases, V lost 4 bases, and 7 bases had no gene match. Germline lookup yields CDR1 SGHTA and CDR2 FQGNSA.

The rearrangement links TRBV25-1 to TRBJ1-3; D is perhaps TRBD1 (6 bases). Germline CDR1 is MGHDK and CDR2 is SYGVNS. Trimming left V 5 bases short and J 2 bases short, with 13 bases between. The CDR3 is 15 amino acids. CDR3: CASSMDSATGNTIYF. CDR3 DNA: TGTGCCAGCAGTATGGACAGCGCGACTGGAAACACCATATATTTT.

The chain uses TRBV19 and TRBJ2-6, with D perhaps matching TRBD1 (5 bases). Germline V gives CDR1 LNHDA, CDR2 SQIVND (reference sequence). V shed 2 bases and J shed 0 bases, with 5 bases lying between them. The CDR3 contains 15 residues. CDR3 sequence (DNA): TGTGCCAGTAGTATACAGGGCTCTGGGGCCAACGTCCTGACTTTC. Protein product: CASSIQGSGANVLTF.

This clone was counted between two and nine times. The V gene is TRBV7-6, the J gene TRBJ2-1, with unresolved D. This CDR3 spans 13 amino acids. The germline V gene has CDR1 SGHVS and CDR2 FNYEAQ. Trimming took 5 bases from V and 5 from J, leaving 10 bases between them. The CDR3 loop reads CASSPLGNNEQFF. In nucleotides, the CDR3 is TGTGCCAGCAGCCCTTTAGGAAACAATGAGCAGTTCTTC.

This clone has more than one count but fewer than ten. The gene calls are TRBV4-2 and TRBJ2-3; D unresolved. Between the trimmed V and J ends, which lost 4 bases and 0 bases, there was a span of 11 bases. This CDR3 comprises 15 residues. Per the germline V gene, CDR1 is LGHNA and CDR2 is YNFKEQ. As DNA, the CDR3 is TGTGCCAGCAGCCCCTCCGCAACTAGCACAGATACGCAGTATTTT. This codes for CASSPSATSTDTQYF.

The chain combines TRBV29-1 with TRBJ1-2; 8 bases fit TRBD1. Germline loops: CDR1 SQVTM, CDR2 ANQGSEA. V lost 0 bases and J lost 2; bases outside the gene matches: 5. The CDR3 consists of 15 residues. The CDR3 spells CSVEDLAGGNYGYTF. CDR3 in DNA: TGCAGCGTTGAAGATCTTGCAGGGGGCAACTATGGCTACACCTTC. The complete variable domain, with remaining parts taken from reference TRBV29-1 and TRBJ1-2, reads SAVISQKPSRDICQRGTSLTIQCQVDSQVTMMFWYRQQPGQSLTLIATANQGSEATYESGFVIDKFPISRPNLTFSTLTVSNMSPEDSSIYLCSVEDLAGGNYGYTFGSGTRLTVV.

The chain employs TRBV11-2 and TRBJ2-1; either TRBD1 or TRBD2 may fit D (6 bases each). The CDR3 loop spans 16 amino acids. Germline values: CDR1 SGHAT, CDR2 FQNNGV. Between the trimmed V and J ends, which lost 0 bases and 6 bases, there was a span of 15 bases. The CDR3 here is CASSLEWRGFPNEQFF. For the CDR3, the DNA is TGTGCCAGCAGCTTAGAGTGGAGGGGGTTCCCCAATGAGCAGTTCTTC.

In this sample, this clone turned up a few times. The J gene is TRBJ2-1, the V gene TRBV4-2, with 14 bases fitting TRBD2. The junction had 6 bases not matched to a gene; V was cut back by 4 bases and J by 4 bases. CDR1 LGHNA and CDR2 YNFKEQ come from the germline V gene. The CDR3 is made up of 17 amino acids. The CDR3 spells CASSLGTSGGRYNEQFF. The DNA for the CDR3 is TGTGCCAGCAGCCTGGGGACTAGCGGGGGCCGATACAATGAGCAGTTCTTC.

This clone has more than one count but fewer than ten. The chain's CDR3 is CASSLATHLGLNYGYTF. DNA for the CDR3: TGTGCCAGCAGCTTAGCAACGCACTTGGGGCTTAACTATGGCTACACCTTC. V gene TRBV7-9 combines with J gene TRBJ1-2, with a possible D match to TRBD1 (5 bases). Trimming took off 0 bases at V and 1 base at J, with 15 bases between the two ends. The CDR3 covers 17 residues. CDR1 is SEHNR and CDR2 is FQNEAQ in the germline V gene (reference sequence).

This clone was seen only a few times. The genes are TRBV27 and TRBJ2-1, with TRBD2 identical over 8 bases. Germline CDR1 and CDR2: MNHEY and SMNVEV (reference sequence). This CDR3 is 11 amino acids long. V lost 9 bases and J lost 7; bases outside the gene matches: 2. Written as DNA, the CDR3 is TGTGCCAGATCGGGAGGGAATGAGCAGTTCTTC. Translated, it gives CARSGGNEQFF.

V usage is TRBV11-2 and J usage is TRBJ2-3; 8 nucleotides agree with TRBD2. V shed 4 bases and J 0 bases; nucleotides not matched to a gene: 15. Germline CDR1 reads SGHAT; CDR2 reads FQNNGV. The CDR3 runs 19 residues. CDR3 region: CASSSHPAGGPGSTDTQYF. CDR3 nucleotide sequence: TGTGCCAGCAGCTCCCACCCGGCGGGGGGCCCAGGAAGCACAGATACGCAGTATTTT.

This clone turned up a few times. This rearrangement joins TRBV19 to TRBJ1-5; perhaps TRBD1 as D (5 bases). The germline V gene has CDR1 LNHDA and CDR2 SQIVND (reference sequence). V was shortened by 5 bases and J by 4 bases, with 15 bases between the two germline ends. The CDR3 runs 15 residues. This CDR3 is CASSPRGSLNQPQHF. The CDR3 DNA sequence: TGTGCCAGTAGTCCCCGGGGCAGCCTGAATCAGCCCCAGCATTTT.

The gene calls are TRBV5-1 and TRBJ2-2, with 7 bases fitting TRBD1. The CDR3 loop spans 15 amino acids. Germline V gene sequence: CDR1 SGHRS, CDR2 YFSETQ. The J segment lost 2 bases and the V segment lost 4 bases, leaving 5 bases of the junction unmatched. The CDR3 loop is CASSTGTVNTGELFF. DNA of the CDR3: TGCGCCAGCAGCACCGGGACAGTCAACACCGGGGAGCTGTTTTTT.

The V call is TRBV5-4, the J call TRBJ2-3, with unresolved D. The CDR3 is 12 residues long. Germline loops: CDR1 SGHNT, CDR2 YYREEE (reference sequence). V lost 5 bases and J 2 bases, leaving 6 bases between the germline ends. As DNA, the CDR3 is TGTGCCAGCAGTGTGGACACAGATACGCAGTATTTT. Protein sequence: CASSVDTDTQYF.

This chain uses TRBV18 with TRBJ2-6, with D possibly being TRBD2 (6 bases). The V end lost 4 bases, the J end lost 2 bases, and 9 bases lay between the germline ends. The CDR3 spans 15 residues. Germline CDR1 reads KGHSH; CDR2 reads LQKENI. The CDR3 is CASSLRETGANVLTF. CDR3 DNA sequence: TGTGCCAGCTCACTCCGGGAGACTGGGGCCAACGTCCTGACTTTC.

The chain has TRBV7-2 and TRBJ2-1; no firm D call. Germline V gives CDR1 SGHTA, CDR2 FQGNSA. This CDR3 region has 16 residues. Deletions cut 0 bases from V and 1 base from J, with 10 bases between. The chain's CDR3 is CASSLAIAVSYNEQFF. The DNA of the CDR3 is TGTGCCAGCAGCTTAGCGATAGCCGTTTCCTACAATGAGCAGTTCTTC.

The rearrangement joins TRBV18 to TRBJ1-1; D not certain. Trimming removed 6 bases from V and 1 base from J, with 18 bases in between. Germline CDR1 and CDR2: KGHSH and LQKENI. The CDR3 runs to 16 residues. CDR3: CASSPTAGGWNTEAFF. The CDR3 region has the DNA TGTGCCAGCTCTCCTACAGCGGGAGGATGGAACACTGAAGCTTTCTTT. Full variable domain (remainder filled in from reference TRBV18 and TRBJ1-1): NAGVMQNPRHLVRRRGQEARLRCSPMKGHSHVYWYRQLPEEGLKFMVYLQKENIIDESGMPKERFSAEFPKEGPSILRIQQVVRGDSAAYFCASSPTAGGWNTEAFFGQGTRLTVV.

The chain carries TRBV7-2 and TRBJ2-7; D remains ambiguous. V was trimmed by 1 base and J by 6 bases, leaving 4 bases between them. The germline V gene encodes CDR1 SGHTA and CDR2 FQGNSA. This CDR3 comprises 11 residues. The CDR3 protein is CASSLVREQYF. The CDR3, as DNA: TGTGCCAGCAGCTTAGTCCGCGAGCAGTACTTC.

This clone was counted once. The chain carries TRBV27 and TRBJ2-3; maybe TRBD2 (6 bases). The CDR3 runs 13 residues. Germline CDR1 MNHEY, CDR2 SMNVEV (reference sequence). V was pared by 4 bases and J by 4 bases, with 9 bases between. The CDR3, as DNA: TGTGCCAGCAGTTCATCGGGGGCAGATACGCAGTATTTT. Its protein is CASSSSGADTQYF.

The rearrangement uses TRBV27 and TRBJ1-6; TRBD1 agrees at 8 bases. CDR1 is MNHEY and CDR2 is SMNVEV in the germline V gene (reference sequence). CDR3 length: 15 residues. The trim removed 5 bases at V and 7 bases at J, leaving 7 bases unmatched. CDR3 in amino acids: CASSPDRVQNSPLHF. CDR3 nucleotide sequence: TGTGCCAGCAGTCCGGACAGGGTGCAGAATTCACCCCTCCACTTT.

The chain links TRBV4-1 to TRBJ2-7; 11 bases fit TRBD2. Germline CDR1 and CDR2: MGHRA and YSYEKL. The CDR3 is 16 residues long. With 3 bases clipped from V and 1 base from J, the junction kept 5 bases outside the gene matches. CDR3 residues: CASSHLGTSGSYEQYF. The CDR3 region has the DNA TGCGCCAGCAGCCACCTCGGGACTAGCGGATCCTACGAGCAGTACTTC.